This T cell receptor (beta chain) was observed in a study of blood T cell repertoires in COVID-19. Across the whole study: T cells, B-cell-depleted T cells, or PBMCs provided the cDNA or gDNA that served as material.

With V trimmed by 3 bases and J by 10 bases, 5 bases remained unmatched. The CDR3 contains 12 residues. Germline assignment: CDR1 ENHRY and CDR2 SYGVKD. Repertoires were generated with immunoSEQ multiplex PCR, while TCRdb's copy carries only in-frame clones and drops some. The sample has over 350,000 clones, about 86% seen once. Participant age was roughly 18 to 95 years, and participants resided in 24 US areas. Donors of Cohort 3 who recovered were those that had two negative PCRs, clearance, or symptom resolution. The chain combines TRBV10-3 with TRBJ1-1; 7 nucleotides agree with TRBD1. The clonotype comes from a woman between 45 and 60 years old who had recovered from COVID-19. Material for sequencing was PBMCs or T cells enriched from blood (not recorded which). CDR3 amino acids: CAISDPGQVAFF. For the CDR3, the DNA is TGTGCCATCAGTGACCCCGGACAGGTAGCTTTCTTT.